This TCR beta chain was identified in a study of stem cell transplantation in POMP-related autoinflammatory disease. On the study more broadly: Defective thymoproteasomes were hypothesized to impair CD8+ T-cell positive selection. Regarding the study as a whole: A trend toward lower repertoire diversity and greater clonality appeared in every analyzed T-cell subset of PRAID patients. Fewer unique TRB V-J gene pairings were identified in patients with PRAID.

Assay used: immunoSEQ multiplex PCR; TCRdb lists only in-frame clones, some missing. The sample has thousands of clones, around 90% seen once. As for this clone: Antigen: not known.

This CDR3 has 17 residues. Germline assignment: CDR1 MDHEN and CDR2 SYDVKM. The V end lost 0 bases, the J end lost 2 bases, and 14 bases lay between the germline ends. The genes are TRBV28 and TRBJ1-5, with TRBD1 as a possible D gene (6 bases). This receptor was taken from a human patient with POMP-related autoinflammation and immune dysregulation (PRAID). Some T cells may originate from the graft donor. The sequenced sample was CD4+ follicular helper T cells (Tfh) from PBMCs, obtained after stem cell transplantation. The CDR3 DNA reads as TGTGCCAGCAGTTTATGGATCTTGGACAGACGCAATCAGCCCCAGCATTTT. Protein sequence: CASSLWILDRRNQPQHF.